The 23 T cell receptor beta chains in this list originate from one sample, sequenced in a study of regulatory dendritic cells for organ transplantation. CFSE-labeled sorted T cells met regulatory or mature dendritic cells for over 4 days. Antigens for these TCRs are unknown. Assay used: immunoSEQ multiplex PCR; TCRdb lists only in-frame clones, some missing. The data hold roughly 23,000 clones, with 85% to 90% observed a single time. Sequenced: naive CD4+ T cells from blood cultured with dendritic cells. The sample's subset: CD45RA+ naive T cells. These receptors were collected from a human donor in good health.

In this sample, this clone turned up once. The chain uses TRBV18 and TRBJ2-5; no definite D call. The CDR3 covers 14 residues. Trimming took 3 bases from V and 5 from J, leaving 13 bases between them. Germline values: CDR1 KGHSH, CDR2 LQKENI. The CDR3 DNA sequence: TGTGCCAGCTCACCTCTTGACGGGTTGGAGACCCAGTACTTC. This gives the protein CASSPLDGLETQYF. Full variable domain (remainder filled in from reference TRBV18 and TRBJ2-5): NAGVMQNPRHLVRRRGQEARLRCSPMKGHSHVYWYRQLPEEGLKFMVYLQKENIIDESGMPKERFSAEFPKEGPSILRIQQVVRGDSAAYFCASSPLDGLETQYFGPGTRLLVL.

The rearrangement links TRBV4-1 to TRBJ2-2, with 9 bases that match TRBD2. Germline values: CDR1 MGHRA, CDR2 YSYEKL. J gave up 6 bases and V 2 bases, and 7 bases lay outside the gene matches. This CDR3 comprises 16 residues. The CDR3 loop is CASSQIAGATAGELFF. DNA of the CDR3: TGCGCCAGCAGCCAAATAGCGGGAGCAACCGCCGGGGAGCTGTTTTTT.

The chain employs TRBV7-8 and TRBJ2-6, with a tentative D call TRBD1 (6 bases). Germline V gene data show CDR1 as SGHVS and CDR2 as FQNEAQ. V was cut by 6 bases and J by 4 bases, with 10 bases left in between. This CDR3 region has 14 residues. As DNA, the CDR3 is TGTGCCAGCAGACCAGGGGCCGGGGCCAACGTCCTGACTTTC. This codes for CASRPGAGANVLTF.

The chain's CDR3 is CASSVRFREDTQYF. The CDR3 coding sequence is TGTGCCAGCAGCGTAAGGTTTCGGGAAGATACGCAGTATTTT. V is TRBV9 and J is TRBJ2-3; D possibly corresponds to TRBD2 (5 bases). Germline V lookup: CDR1 SGDLS, CDR2 YYNGEE. The germline V and J ends were trimmed by 1 base and 5 bases, with 11 bases remaining between them. This CDR3 comprises 14 residues.

V and J are TRBV5-1 and TRBJ2-5; a possible D gene is TRBD2 (5 bases). The CDR3 spans 15 residues. Trimming took off 1 base at V and 5 bases at J, with 15 bases between the two ends. Germline V lookup: CDR1 SGHRS, CDR2 YFSETQ. The CDR3 DNA is TGCGCCAGCAGCTTGATCGGGTTAGCGAGGGAGACCCAGTACTTC. Translating gives CASSLIGLARETQYF.

The chain uses TRBV6-5 and TRBJ2-2, with a weak D call TRBD2 (6 bases). Deletions cut 7 bases from V and 3 bases from J, with 15 bases between. CDR1 MNHEY and CDR2 SVGAGI come from the germline V gene. The CDR3 consists of 15 residues. For the CDR3, the DNA is TGTGCCAGCAACCCGTTCGGGGGTCACACCGGGGAGCTGTTTTTT. Residues: CASNPFGGHTGELFF.

The chain joins TRBV27 to TRBJ1-3; perhaps TRBD1 as D (6 bases). Germline V lookup: CDR1 MNHEY, CDR2 SMNVEV (reference sequence). This CDR3 spans 16 amino acids. Between the trimmed V and J ends, which lost 4 bases and 0 bases, there was a span of 13 bases. Written as DNA, the CDR3 is TGTGCCAGCAGTTCCCCTACAGGGAGCTCTGGAAACACCATATATTTT. This sequence encodes CASSSPTGSSGNTIYF.

The chain combines TRBV6-1 with TRBJ1-2, with D perhaps TRBD1 (6 bases). Germline CDR1 MNHNS, CDR2 SASEGT. The CDR3 runs 13 residues. Trimming shortened V by 5 bases and J by 8 bases, and 15 bases separated the two germline ends. CDR3 coding DNA: TGTGCCAGCAGTAAAGACAGGCAAGGAGGCTACACCTTC. Amino acid sequence: CASSKDRQGGYTF.

The rearrangement joins TRBV6-5 to TRBJ1-1, with D hard to call. The V and J ends lost 6 bases and 0 bases respectively, with 5 bases between them. Germline CDR1 and CDR2: MNHEY and SVGAGI. The CDR3 consists of 12 residues. CDR3 sequence: CASSRMNTEAFF. Here the CDR3 DNA reads TGTGCCAGCAGCCGCATGAACACTGAAGCTTTCTTT.

In DNA, the CDR3 is TGTGCCTGGAGTCCCGGGACGCCTAACCCCGGGGAGCTGTTTTTT. It codes for CAWSPGTPNPGELFF. The rearrangement joins TRBV30 to TRBJ2-2; D tentatively fits TRBD1 or TRBD2 (5 bases each). Germline V gene lookup returns CDR1 GTSNPN and CDR2 SVGIG (reference sequence). The V end lost 2 bases, the J end lost 6 bases, and 16 bases lay between the germline ends. This CDR3 has 15 residues.

The rearrangement uses TRBV5-4 and TRBJ2-1; 7 nucleotides agree with TRBD2. The CDR3 extends over 16 amino acids. Per germline, CDR1 SGHNT and CDR2 YYREEE (reference sequence). V lost 0 bases, J lost 7 bases, and 10 bases stayed unmatched. The CDR3 region is CASSLGLGRGQNEQFF. Here the CDR3 DNA reads TGTGCCAGCAGCTTGGGACTTGGGAGGGGCCAAAATGAGCAGTTCTTC.

The chain has TRBV23-1 and TRBJ1-5; D remains unclear. Being an ORF, TRBV23-1 has a function that is uncertain. The CDR3 spans 13 residues. V shed 5 bases and J shed 3 bases, with 8 bases lying between them. The CDR3 nucleotides are TGCGCCAGCAGTGGGAGAGCCAATCAGCCCCAGCATTTT. This encodes CASSGRANQPQHF.

The rearrangement joins TRBV7-2 to TRBJ1-2; a weak D match, TRBD1 (5 bases). Germline CDR1 is SGHTA and CDR2 is FQGNSA. The CDR3 loop spans 13 amino acids. Trimming removed 2 bases at V and 8 bases at J, with 12 bases between. The CDR3 spells CASSLSGGGGYTF. The DNA of the CDR3 is TGTGCCAGCAGCTTAAGCGGGGGTGGGGGCTACACCTTC.

The chain is built from TRBV13 and TRBJ2-3, with 7 positions matching TRBD1. The junction had 5 bases not matched to a gene; V was cut back by 5 bases and J by 3 bases. This CDR3 is 14 amino acids long. Germline assignment: CDR1 PRHDT and CDR2 FYEKMQ (reference sequence). As DNA, the CDR3 is TGTGCCAGCAGCCGAGGGGGCCGGACAGATACGCAGTATTTT. This translates into CASSRGGRTDTQYF.

This clone was counted between two and nine times. This chain joins TRBV18 and TRBJ1-1; D is uncertain. Trimming shortened V by 3 bases and J by 1 base, and 6 bases separated the two germline ends. Germline lookup yields CDR1 KGHSH and CDR2 LQKENI. The CDR3 has 13 amino acids. Here the CDR3 reads CASSPSGNTEAFF. CDR3 DNA: TGTGCCAGCTCACCTTCGGGGAACACTGAAGCTTTCTTT.

The chain combines TRBV4-2 with TRBJ2-5, with 13 positions matching TRBD2. Near its end, the DNA agrees better with TRBJ2-7, so the J call may be wrong. Germline CDR1 is LGHNA and CDR2 is YNFKEQ. The CDR3 spans 15 residues. CDR3 nucleotide sequence: TGTGCCAGCAGCCAACCGGGACTAGCGGGGTTCGAGCAGTACTTC. Its protein product is CASSQPGLAGFEQYF.

This clone appeared a few times. This chain connects TRBV7-9 to TRBJ2-3; D might be TRBD1 or TRBD2, each matching 5 bases. CDR1 and CDR2 (germline): SEHNR, FQNEAQ (reference sequence). The CDR3 runs 13 residues. The V and J ends lost 1 base and 9 bases respectively, with 11 bases between them. In nucleotides, the CDR3 is TGTGCCAGCAGCTTAGACGGGACGGTCACGCAGTATTTT. It codes for CASSLDGTVTQYF.

This chain connects TRBV9 to TRBJ2-2, with 8 bases identical to TRBD1. This CDR3 comprises 16 residues. Germline V CDR1 and CDR2: SGDLS, YYNGEE. V lost 6 bases to trimming and J lost 1 base; unmatched junction nucleotides: 8. In DNA form, the CDR3 reads TGTGCCAGCACCCTCCCCGGGACAGGGAACACCGGGGAGCTGTTTTTT. It codes for CASTLPGTGNTGELFF.

This clone has only one observation. This chain joins TRBV29-1 and TRBJ2-7, with D hard to call. Germline V gene data show CDR1 as SQVTM and CDR2 as ANQGSEA. The CDR3 is made up of 13 amino acids. Between the trimmed V and J ends, which lost 7 bases and 1 base, there was a span of 14 bases. Written as DNA, the CDR3 is TGCAGCGCCCGCCTGGTGGGGTCCTACGAGCAGTACTTC. It encodes CSARLVGSYEQYF.

The chain recombines TRBV7-9 with TRBJ2-3, with 12 bases identical to TRBD2. This CDR3 comprises 19 residues. Germline CDR1 reads SEHNR; CDR2 reads FQNEAQ (reference sequence). J gave up 2 bases and V 5 bases, and 14 bases lay outside the gene matches. The CDR3 here is CASSHRGGLAGQTTDTQYF. In DNA, the CDR3 is TGTGCCAGCAGCCACCGGGGTGGACTAGCGGGACAAACCACAGATACGCAGTATTTT.

This chain links TRBV11-2 with TRBJ2-7; no definite D call. Trimming cost V 0 bases and J 2 bases, with 11 bases left between them. The germline V gene has CDR1 SGHAT and CDR2 FQNNGV. The CDR3 runs 15 residues. Written as DNA, the CDR3 is TGTGCCAGCAGCTTAGAAGGTGGCAGAACCTACGAGCAGTACTTC. Translated: CASSLEGGRTYEQYF.

A few counts support this clone. This chain links TRBV27 with TRBJ2-5; no firm D call. CDR1 and CDR2 from the germline V gene are MNHEY and SMNVEV (reference sequence). V was cut by 2 bases and J by 1 base, with 8 bases left in between. CDR3 length: 14 amino acids. CDR3 residues: CASSLLGIQETQYF. CDR3 bases: TGTGCCAGCAGTTTACTGGGGATCCAAGAGACCCAGTACTTC.

The chain links TRBV28 to TRBJ1-1; possible D gene TRBD1, 5 bases. This CDR3 region has 13 residues. Germline V CDR1 and CDR2: MDHEN, SYDVKM. V lost 7 bases, J lost 1 base, and 10 bases lay in between. In DNA, the CDR3 is TGTGCCAGCAAACGGGGCTCGAACACTGAAGCTTTCTTT. Its protein is CASKRGSNTEAFF. The full variable domain, completed using reference TRBV28 and TRBJ1-1, is DVKVTQSSRYLVKRTGEKVFLECVQDMDHENMFWYRQDPGLGLRLIYFSYDVKMKEKGDIPEGYSVSREKKERFSLILESASTNQTSMYLCASKRGSNTEAFFGQGTRLTVV.